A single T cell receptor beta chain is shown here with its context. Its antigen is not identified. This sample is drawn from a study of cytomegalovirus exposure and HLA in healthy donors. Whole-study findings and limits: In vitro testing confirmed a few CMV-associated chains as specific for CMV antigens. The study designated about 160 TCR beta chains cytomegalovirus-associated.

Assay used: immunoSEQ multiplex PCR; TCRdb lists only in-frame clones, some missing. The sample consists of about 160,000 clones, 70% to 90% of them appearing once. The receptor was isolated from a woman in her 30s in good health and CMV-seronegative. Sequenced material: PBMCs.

CDR3 bases: TGTGCTAGTGGCACCGGGACAGGGGAAACAGATACGCAGTATTTT. Its translation: CASGTGTGETDTQYF. This chain links TRBV12-5 with TRBJ2-3; 10 positions agree with TRBD1. The V gene end was trimmed by 6 bases and the J gene end by 3 bases; junction bases not matched to a gene: 6. Germline V gene lookup returns CDR1 LGHNT and CDR2 FRNRAP. The CDR3 length is 15 residues.